These 5 T cell receptor beta chains originate from one sample sequenced in a study. TCRdb recomputed calls from the RT-PCR reads with MiXCR, one row per CDR3 protein. The sample lists about 700,000 distinct CDR3 sequences, approximately 15% occurring once. The specimen was memory CD4+ T cells from blood. The receptors originated from a female donor in good health, serving as a healthy control.

This rearrangement joins TRBV9 to TRBJ2-7; TRBD1 aligns across 9 bases. Trimming cost V 0 bases and J 9 bases; bases outside gene matches: 7. Germline-derived CDR1 and CDR2 are SGDLS and YYNGEE. The CDR3 contains 14 residues. This CDR3 reads CASSVGGQGMGQYF. In nucleotides, the CDR3 is TGTGCCAGCAGCGTAGGGGGACAGGGCATGGGGCAGTACTTC.

This clonotype was seen ten or more times. The chain uses TRBV29-1 and TRBJ2-3; a possible D gene is TRBD1 (6 bases). Trimming took 3 bases from V and 10 from J, leaving 17 bases between them. CDR1 is SQVTM, CDR2 ANQGSEA, per germline. The CDR3 has 13 residues. The CDR3 reads CSVDMGHNSAQYF. CDR3 DNA: TGCAGCGTTGATATGGGACACAACTCGGCGCAGTATTTT.

This clonotype came up once. The chain joins TRBV10-3 to TRBJ2-1, with D perhaps matching TRBD1 or TRBD2 (5 bases each). Between the trimmed V and J ends, which lost 7 bases and 6 bases, there was a span of 19 bases. This CDR3 is built from 15 residues. The germline V gene has CDR1 ENHRY and CDR2 SYGVKD. The CDR3 reads CAITDGGGLVNEQFF. In DNA form, the CDR3 reads TGTGCCATCACCGACGGTGGGGGTTTAGTCAATGAGCAGTTCTTC.

This clonotype was counted only a few times. This chain joins TRBV20-1 and TRBJ1-2, with TRBD1 identical over 7 bases. The CDR3 runs 12 residues. Germline-derived CDR1 and CDR2 are DFQATT and SNEGSKA (reference sequence). Trimming cost V 3 bases and J 7 bases; bases outside gene matches: 5. CDR3 sequence (DNA): TGCAGTGCTAGCCCAGGGACAGTTGGCTACACCTTC. It encodes CSASPGTVGYTF.

This clonotype was seen many times. The chain carries TRBV12-3 or TRBV12-4 and TRBJ2-2, with a tentative D call TRBD2 (5 bases). V shed 5 bases and J shed 4 bases, with 17 bases lying between them. The CDR3 sequence is 16 residues long. CDR3 DNA: TGTGCCAGCAGTCCAACCGGGCTAGCCCCCACCGGGGAGCTGTTTTTT. Its translation: CASSPTGLAPTGELFF.